This record looks at one T cell receptor (beta chain) sequence and its context. Its antigen remains unidentified. Amplified TCR beta CDR3 regions came from RNA transcripts. A set of HTBI primers served as the primers for a first-round RT-PCR of the TCR CDR3. TCRdb called the multiplex PCR reads again in MiXCR, with one record for every CDR3 protein. The sample lists 500,000 to 800,000 distinct CDR3 sequences; more than 12% were seen once. The data were obtained in a study of T cells in Graves' hyperthyroidism and ophthalmopathy. Patients were excluded because of uncontrolled infection, other autoimmune disease, pregnancy or lactation. Cells are PBMCs isolated from about 10 ml of fresh blood. Findings and limits, study-wide: Most thyroid clonotypes expanded above 0.001 were also detected in blood. The model predicted ophthalmopathy a median 6.5 months before onset.

The sample consisted of blood. This clonotype originated in a woman aged 45-65 years with Graves' ophthalmopathy.

The CDR3 spells CSARDPGGSEQFF. CDR3 nucleotide sequence: TGCAGTGCTAGAGATCCAGGGGGTAGTGAGCAGTTCTTC. The chain links TRBV20-1 to TRBJ2-1; 7 bases map to TRBD1. Trimming took 0 bases from V and 9 from J; bases not matched to a gene: 5. Germline V gives CDR1 DFQATT, CDR2 SNEGSKA (reference sequence). The CDR3 consists of 13 residues.